This T cell receptor (beta chain) was recorded in a study of blood T cell repertoires in COVID-19. Study in general: T cells, B-cell-depleted T cells, or PBMCs provided the cDNA or gDNA that served as material.

Method: immunoSEQ multiplex PCR; TCRdb's copy keeps in-frame clones and lacks some. This table holds approximately 60,000 clones, around 80% found once. It was during active infection that Seattle patients were enrolled and then longitudinally followed. Germline CDR1 reads MDHEN; CDR2 reads SYDVKM. The CDR3 runs to 16 residues. With V trimmed by 6 bases and J by 1 base, 9 bases remained unmatched. The TCR sequence derives from a man aged 55 to 70 with COVID-19, enrolled during active disease. The specimen sequenced was peripheral blood. This chain links TRBV28 with TRBJ1-5; 7 bases map to TRBD1. For the CDR3, the DNA is TGTGCCAGCAGAAAGAGTGGCAGGGGGAGCAATCAGCCCCAGCATTTT. Translating gives CASRKSGRGSNQPQHF.